Listed here are 21 T cell receptor beta chains from one sample, sequenced in a study of T cells expressing NK-cell markers. For each CDR3 protein, TCRdb gives one entry from its re-call of the 5' RACE reads, without DNA. The repertoire table contains some 150,000 distinct CDR3 sequences. The material sequenced was blood T cells: a sorted CD56 or NKG2C T cell subset, CD4+ or CD8+ T cells, or bulk PBMC T cells (not recorded which). The source of these receptors is a woman aged 45-60 years in good health.

This chain joins TRBV5-1 and TRBJ1-4. The CDR3 extends over 16 amino acids. Germline CDR1 SGHRS, CDR2 YFSETQ. CDR3 amino acids: CASSLVQGATNEKLFF.

This chain uses TRBV4-1 with TRBJ2-2. Germline lookup yields CDR1 MGHRA and CDR2 YSYEKL. CDR3 length: 15 residues. The CDR3 loop reads CASSQVAYDTGELFF.

J is TRBJ2-1 and V is TRBV15; TCRdb picks TRBD1, but there is no DNA to check that call. Germline V gene lookup returns CDR1 LNHNV and CDR2 YYDKDF (reference sequence). There are 15 residues in the CDR3. This CDR3 reads CATSSEGLPYNEQFF.

The CDR3 sequence is CAISGTSGRGSPNEQFF. The J gene is TRBJ2-1, the V gene TRBV10-3; the D gene TCRdb calls, TRBD2, cannot be checked with no DNA. Germline loops: CDR1 ENHRY, CDR2 SYGVKD. The CDR3 consists of 17 residues.

V is TRBV7-7 and J is TRBJ2-2. Per germline, CDR1 SSHAT and CDR2 FNYEAQ (reference sequence). The CDR3 length is 16 residues. This chain's CDR3 is CASSPIKFANTGELFF.

V and J are TRBV20-1 and TRBJ2-7; the D gene TCRdb calls, TRBD2, cannot be checked with no DNA. The germline V gene has CDR1 DFQATT and CDR2 SNEGSKA (reference sequence). The CDR3 covers 16 residues. Here the CDR3 reads CSARGSRKRSIYEQYF.

The chain combines TRBV12-3 or TRBV12-4 with TRBJ2-5; checking the TCRdb D call of TRBD2 is not possible without DNA. The CDR3 is made up of 14 amino acids. The CDR3 protein is CASSVELAGETQYF.

The gene calls are TRBV7-9 and TRBJ2-7; the TCRdb call, TRBD1, lacks DNA for checking. The CDR3 has 14 residues. Germline CDR1 reads SEHNR; CDR2 reads FQNEAQ (reference sequence). CDR3 amino acids: CASSLGTAPYEQYF.

This chain uses TRBV20-1 with TRBJ1-5; lacking DNA, the TRBD1 call made by TCRdb goes unchecked. The CDR3 sequence is 14 residues long. The V gene's germline CDR1 is DFQATT and CDR2 SNEGSKA (reference sequence). The CDR3 reads CSANDRHSNQPQHF.

V and J are TRBV7-9 and TRBJ2-1; TCRdb outputs TRBD1, but without DNA this stays unchecked. The length of the CDR3 is 14 residues. Germline values: CDR1 SEHNR, CDR2 FQNEAQ (reference sequence). CDR3 region: CASSLLPGDNEQFF. Supplemented by reference TRBV7-9 and TRBJ2-1, the full variable domain reads DTGVSQNPRHKITKRGQNVTFRCDPISEHNRLYWYRQTLGQGPEFLTYFQNEAQLEKSRLLSDRFSAERPKGSFSTLEIQRTEQGDSAMYLCASSLLPGDNEQFFGPGTRLTVL.

The chain uses TRBV12-3 or TRBV12-4 and TRBJ2-1; TCRdb's assignment of TRBD2 cannot be checked, as there is no DNA. The CDR3 runs to 14 residues. CDR3 loop: CASSTSLVVHEQFF.

This sequence joins TRBV20-1 and TRBJ2-3. The length of the CDR3 is 15 residues. From germline, CDR1 is DFQATT and CDR2 SNEGSKA (reference sequence). CDR3 residues: CSARDSLGGTDTQYF.

This rearrangement joins TRBV27 to TRBJ2-2; checking the TCRdb D call of TRBD2 is not possible without DNA. Per the germline V gene, CDR1 is MNHEY and CDR2 is SMNVEV (reference sequence). This CDR3 has 13 residues. CDR3 amino acids: CASSFGLIGELFF.

The chain joins TRBV3-1 to TRBJ2-3; without DNA, the TCRdb call of TRBD1 cannot be checked. The CDR3 is made up of 18 amino acids. The germline gives CDR1 LGHDT, CDR2 YNNKEL (reference sequence). The CDR3 loop reads CASSLPRPITGHTDTQYF.

The chain links TRBV4-2 to TRBJ2-7; TCRdb calls TRBD2, which cannot be checked without DNA. The length of the CDR3 is 18 residues. Germline lookup yields CDR1 LGHNA and CDR2 YNFKEQ. This chain's CDR3 is CASSQGLPKVLGVYEQYF.

The chain joins TRBV4-1 to TRBJ2-3; TCRdb names TRBD2, which stays unverified in the absence of DNA. Germline V gene lookup returns CDR1 MGHRA and CDR2 YSYEKL. This CDR3 is 15 amino acids long. The CDR3 protein is CASSPIAGVTDTQYF.

The V and J genes are TRBV27 and TRBJ2-6. This CDR3 region has 18 residues. Germline loops: CDR1 MNHEY, CDR2 SMNVEV (reference sequence). CDR3 sequence reads: CASSSTLRTVSGANVLTF.

The chain has TRBV4-1 and TRBJ2-7; the TCRdb D gene call, TRBD2, has no DNA to confirm it. Germline CDR1 MGHRA, CDR2 YSYEKL. This CDR3 comprises 18 residues. CDR3: CASSQLAGASFGSYEQYF.

The V and J genes are TRBV3-1 and TRBJ2-5. The CDR3 consists of 13 residues. Germline lookup yields CDR1 LGHDT and CDR2 YNNKEL (reference sequence). CDR3 in amino acids: CASSQDLAETQYF.

The chain joins TRBV12-3 or TRBV12-4 to TRBJ2-3. This CDR3 contains 14 residues. The CDR3 loop is CASNTQEATDTQYF.

The rearrangement uses TRBV10-3 and TRBJ1-3; checking the TCRdb D call of TRBD1 is not possible without DNA. The CDR3 loop spans 14 amino acids. Germline loops: CDR1 ENHRY, CDR2 SYGVKD. This CDR3 is CAGQGADSGNTIYF.